This section outlines one T cell receptor (beta chain) sequence together with its context. Its antigen is unknown. The PCR used 60 Vbeta and 13 Jbeta primers. Assay used: immunoSEQ multiplex PCR; TCRdb lists only in-frame clones, some missing. The table counts 150,000 or so clones; under 2% lies in the top ten. This CDR3 comprises 19 residues. With 0 bases clipped from V and 5 bases from J, the junction kept 13 bases outside the gene matches. Germline V gene lookup returns CDR1 SEHNR and CDR2 FQNEAQ (reference sequence). The data were obtained in a study of cytomegalovirus exposure and HLA in healthy donors. Study-level points and caveats: TCR beta chains associated with HLA were, in a later analysis, more clonally expanded than equally common others.

The clonotype comes from a woman between 50 and 59 years old in good health and CMV-seronegative. The J gene is TRBJ2-1, the V gene TRBV7-9; 10 nucleotides match TRBD2. The sequenced sample consisted of PBMCs. CDR3 DNA: TGTGCCAGCAGCTTAGCGGGTCTAGCGGGAGTCCCTGGTGACAATGAGCAGTTCTTC. Its translation is CASSLAGLAGVPGDNEQFF.